The 26 T cell receptor beta chains in this list originate from one sample, sequenced in a study of cytomegalovirus exposure and HLA in healthy donors (dated by TCRdb to about 2017). Receptor libraries were prepared by the immunoSEQ multiplex PCR assay. A mixture of 60 forward primers for TCR Vbeta segments and 13 reverse primers for TCR Jbeta segments was used in the multiplex PCR. TCRdb's version of the immuneACCESS table is confined to in-frame rearrangements and falls short of the full clone set. An unresolved V gene accounts for under half of the shortfall where checked; the remainder is of unknown origin. This sample gives 150,000 to 200,000 clones in total; 81% of them show up just once. The top ten constitute around 1.9% of the sample. Sample: PBMCs. The source of these receptors is a woman between 18 and 30 years old in good health and CMV-seronegative.

This clone was counted a single time. The J gene is TRBJ2-7, the V gene TRBV7-6, with 7 positions matching TRBD2. The CDR3 has 13 amino acids. In germline, CDR1 is SGHVS, CDR2 FNYEAQ. The J segment lost 3 bases and the V segment lost 4 bases, leaving 3 bases of the junction unmatched. CDR3 nucleotides: TGTGCCAGCAGCTCATCGGGGGGCTACGAGCAGTACTTC. Its translation: CASSSSGGYEQYF.

This chain uses TRBV2 with TRBJ1-5; D is uncertain. The CDR3 consists of 15 residues. The germline CDR1 and CDR2 sequences are SNHLY and FYNNEI. Trimming removed 2 bases at V and 1 base at J, with 9 bases between. The CDR3 nucleotides are TGTGCCAGCAGTGAAACTCGCGCCAGCAATCAGCCCCAGCATTTT. This encodes CASSETRASNQPQHF.

The chain combines TRBV5-8 with TRBJ2-3; 13 nucleotides align to TRBD2. J was trimmed by 2 bases and V by 4 bases; bases with no gene match: 7. This CDR3 contains 17 residues. Germline V gives CDR1 SGHTS, CDR2 YDEGEE. The CDR3 DNA reads TGTGCCAGCAGCCAGACTAGCGGGAGGAGCGACACAGATACGCAGTATTTT. Residues: CASSQTSGRSDTDTQYF.

The chain uses TRBV2 and TRBJ2-7; tentative D call: TRBD2 (6 bases). The V and J ends lost 10 bases and 3 bases respectively, with 16 bases between them. Per germline, CDR1 SNHLY and CDR2 FYNNEI. This CDR3 region has 13 residues. CDR3 residues: CATRDSEGYEQYF. The CDR3 region has the DNA TGTGCCACCCGGGACTCCGAAGGCTACGAGCAGTACTTC.

V usage is TRBV7-9 and J usage is TRBJ2-7, with a weak D call TRBD2 (5 bases). CDR3 length: 14 residues. Trimming shortened V by 3 bases and J by 0 bases, and 9 bases separated the two germline ends. Germline V gene lookup returns CDR1 SEHNR and CDR2 FQNEAQ (reference sequence). As DNA, the CDR3 is TGTGCCAGCAGCTTCCCCGGGATCTCCTACGAGCAGTACTTC. Its translation is CASSFPGISYEQYF.

The V call is TRBV7-3, the J call TRBJ2-1; D not resolved. This CDR3 has 12 residues. The germline CDR1 and CDR2 sequences are SGHTA and FQGTGA. With 5 bases removed from V and 6 bases from J, the gap between germline ends came to 8 bases. Here the CDR3 DNA reads TGTGCCAGCAGCCTTAGTGCCAATGAGCAGTTCTTC. Residues: CASSLSANEQFF.

The chain has TRBV11-3 and TRBJ2-1, with a tentative D call TRBD2 (5 bases). This CDR3 comprises 13 residues. The ends were cut back, 5 bases at V and 4 bases at J, with 9 bases in the middle. Germline assignment: CDR1 SGHNT and CDR2 YENEEA. The CDR3 reads CASSPTSYNEQFF. CDR3 in DNA: TGTGCCAGCAGCCCTACTAGTTACAATGAGCAGTTCTTC.

The table lists this clone with a few counts. The chain joins TRBV7-9 to TRBJ2-3; no clear D. Between the trimmed V and J ends, which lost 5 bases and 5 bases, there was a span of 8 bases. Germline V CDR1 and CDR2: SEHNR, FQNEAQ (reference sequence). There are 12 residues in the CDR3. In nucleotides, the CDR3 is TGTGCCAGCAGCCCGTCGGGAGATACGCAGTATTTT. The encoded protein is CASSPSGDTQYF.

The V call is TRBV19, the J call TRBJ1-5, with TRBD1 matching 7 bases. Germline CDR1 reads LNHDA; CDR2 reads SQIVND (reference sequence). The V gene end was trimmed by 1 base and the J gene end by 6 bases; junction bases not matched to a gene: 6. CDR3 length: 15 residues. The CDR3 loop reads CASSIGGGWSQPQHF. The CDR3 DNA follows: TGTGCCAGTAGTATAGGAGGGGGCTGGTCTCAGCCCCAGCATTTT. Together with reference TRBV19 and TRBJ1-5, the CDR3 gives the full variable domain: DGGITQSPKYLFRKEGQNVTLSCEQNLNHDAMYWYRQDPGQGLRLIYYSQIVNDFQKGDIAEGYSVSREKKESFPLTVTSAQKNPTAFYLCASSIGGGWSQPQHFGDGTRLSIL.

V is TRBV7-6 and J is TRBJ2-5; D perhaps matches TRBD1 (6 bases). This CDR3 is built from 14 residues. Germline CDR1 SGHVS, CDR2 FNYEAQ. V lost 5 bases and J 4 bases, leaving 14 bases between the germline ends. The CDR3 DNA reads TGTGCCAGCAGCCGCGAAGTGGGGGCAGAGACCCAGTACTTC. Its translation is CASSREVGAETQYF.

The CDR3 reads CASSLDRGSAEAFF. Here the CDR3 DNA reads TGTGCCAGCAGCTTAGATAGGGGGAGCGCTGAAGCTTTCTTT. The chain employs TRBV11-2 and TRBJ1-1, with D possibly being TRBD1 (6 bases). V lost 0 bases and J lost 6, with 11 bases in between. This CDR3 comprises 14 residues. Per the germline V gene, CDR1 is SGHAT and CDR2 is FQNNGV. Full variable domain (missing parts from reference TRBV11-2 and TRBJ1-1): EAGVAQSPRYKIIEKRQSVAFWCNPISGHATLYWYQQILGQGPKLLIQFQNNGVVDDSQLPKDRFSAERLKGVDSTLKIQPAKLEDSAVYLCASSLDRGSAEAFFGQGTRLTVV.

This chain links TRBV5-1 with TRBJ2-3; TRBD2 matches at 7 bases. V dropped 4 bases and J dropped 0; count of bases not matched to a gene: 8. CDR1 and CDR2 (germline): SGHRS, YFSETQ. This CDR3 region has 16 residues. The CDR3, as DNA: TGCGCCAGCAGCCCAAGCGGGAACCCGAGCACAGATACGCAGTATTTT. Its protein product is CASSPSGNPSTDTQYF.

The rearrangement links TRBV19 to TRBJ1-1, with D perhaps TRBD1 (5 bases). In germline, CDR1 is LNHDA, CDR2 SQIVND (reference sequence). V lost 6 bases to trimming and J lost 3 bases, with 8 bases between them. The CDR3 extends over 12 amino acids. In DNA form, the CDR3 reads TGTGCCAGTAGCGACAGTTACACTGAAGCTTTCTTT. This sequence encodes CASSDSYTEAFF.

The V and J genes are TRBV9 and TRBJ1-2; maybe TRBD1 (6 bases). Per germline, CDR1 SGDLS and CDR2 YYNGEE. CDR3 length equals 14 residues. V shed 0 bases and J shed 4 bases, with 10 bases lying between them. CDR3 in amino acids: CASSVGVGGYGYTF. The DNA for the CDR3 is TGTGCCAGCAGCGTAGGGGTAGGGGGCTATGGCTACACCTTC.

The genes are TRBV5-1 and TRBJ2-3, with a tentative D call TRBD1 (6 bases). This CDR3 spans 15 amino acids. V gave up 7 bases and J gave up 8 bases, with 23 bases separating them. Germline CDR1 and CDR2: SGHRS and YFSETQ. The CDR3 region has the DNA TGCGCCAGCGGACCACTAGACAGGCGGACCGGTACGCAGTATTTT. It codes for CASGPLDRRTGTQYF.

By proportion, this clone is medium-sized. The J gene is TRBJ1-1, the V gene TRBV2; 7 nucleotides line up with TRBD1. CDR3 length: 16 residues. The germline V gene encodes CDR1 SNHLY and CDR2 FYNNEI. Trimming at V came to 4 bases and at J to 1 base, leaving 9 bases not matched to a gene. The CDR3 region is CASSVHRGEENTEAFF. CDR3 nucleotide sequence: TGTGCCAGCAGTGTGCACAGGGGAGAGGAGAACACTGAAGCTTTCTTT.

This chain links TRBV5-1 with TRBJ1-6; 8 bases agree with TRBD1. CDR3 length: 15 amino acids. V lost 3 bases and J lost 6; bases outside the gene matches: 5. The germline gives CDR1 SGHRS, CDR2 YFSETQ. The CDR3 sequence: CASSYGQGANSPLHF. The CDR3 DNA is TGCGCCAGCAGCTACGGACAGGGAGCTAATTCACCCCTCCACTTT.

As regards this clone: Other DNA sequences in the sample encode the same CDR3. This rearrangement joins TRBV4-1 to TRBJ2-1; the match to TRBD2 covers 10 bases. The CDR3 loop spans 14 amino acids. Germline assignment: CDR1 MGHRA and CDR2 YSYEKL. V trimming: 1 base; J trimming: 10 bases; junction bases outside the gene matches: 4. The chain's CDR3 is CASSQGLAGVEQFF. CDR3 DNA: TGCGCCAGCAGCCAAGGGCTAGCGGGAGTGGAGCAGTTCTTC.

The V gene is TRBV7-3, the J gene TRBJ2-1; 12 bases fit TRBD2. V lost 5 bases to trimming and J lost 4 bases; unmatched junction nucleotides: 9. This CDR3 comprises 17 residues. Germline values: CDR1 SGHTA, CDR2 FQGTGA. This CDR3 is CASSILPGLAGYNEQFF. CDR3 DNA: TGTGCCAGCAGCATCTTACCGGGACTAGCGGGTTACAATGAGCAGTTCTTC.

The J gene is TRBJ1-5, the V gene TRBV19, with D unresolved. V lost 5 bases to trimming and J lost 4 bases, with 9 bases between them. Germline CDR1 reads LNHDA; CDR2 reads SQIVND (reference sequence). The CDR3 runs 13 residues. This CDR3 reads CASSPSLNQPQHF. In nucleotides, the CDR3 is TGTGCCAGTAGTCCAAGCCTAAATCAGCCCCAGCATTTT.

The J gene is TRBJ2-7, the V gene TRBV6-6; 8 bases fit TRBD1. The CDR3 totals 16 residues. Germline V lookup: CDR1 MNHNY, CDR2 SVGAGI (reference sequence). The V gene end was trimmed by 0 bases and the J gene end by 7 bases; junction bases not matched to a gene: 11. The CDR3 protein is CASSYSSQGAYGEQYF. CDR3 in DNA: TGTGCCAGCAGTTACTCGAGCCAGGGGGCTTACGGAGAGCAGTACTTC.

This clone has just a few counts. The chain is built from TRBV20-1 and TRBJ1-1; no reliable D call. The CDR3 runs to 10 residues. Per the germline V gene, CDR1 is DFQATT and CDR2 is SNEGSKA (reference sequence). Trimming shortened V by 5 bases and J by 11 bases, and 12 bases separated the two germline ends. CDR3 in amino acids: CSADNAGAFF. The CDR3 nucleotides read TGCAGTGCTGATAATGCGGGGGCTTTCTTT.

The J gene is TRBJ2-7, the V gene TRBV4-1; TRBD2 matches at 10 bases. V shed 1 base and J 3 bases; nucleotides not matched to a gene: 3. There are 15 residues in the CDR3. CDR1 is MGHRA and CDR2 is YSYEKL in the germline V gene. CDR3 DNA sequence: TGCGCCAGCAGCCAAGCGGGACTAGCGAGCTACGAGCAGTACTTC. It specifies CASSQAGLASYEQYF.

The chain combines TRBV4-1 with TRBJ1-3, with D possibly TRBD1 on 6 matching bases. Trimming took off 1 base at V and 2 bases at J, with 12 bases between the two ends. Germline lookup yields CDR1 MGHRA and CDR2 YSYEKL. The CDR3 length is 16 residues. This CDR3 is CASSQVLGGTGNTIYF. The CDR3 DNA is TGCGCCAGCAGCCAAGTTCTAGGGGGTACTGGAAACACCATATATTTT.

This chain joins TRBV6-6 and TRBJ2-7; 10 bases match TRBD2. V was pared by 3 bases and J by 6 bases, with 5 bases of the junction left unmatched. The CDR3 contains 14 residues. CDR1 and CDR2 (germline): MNHNY, SVGAGI (reference sequence). CDR3 nucleotide sequence: TGTGCCAGCAGTTATGCTAGCGGGAGCGGCGAGCAGTACTTC. As protein: CASSYASGSGEQYF.

This chain connects TRBV6-6 to TRBJ1-5, with 7 bases lining up with TRBD1. Per germline, CDR1 MNHNY and CDR2 SVGAGI (reference sequence). With V trimmed by 3 bases and J by 3 bases, 2 bases remained unmatched. The CDR3 sequence is 14 residues long. The CDR3 nucleotides read TGTGCCAGCAGTTATGGGACAGTCAATCAGCCCCAGCATTTT. Its translation is CASSYGTVNQPQHF.